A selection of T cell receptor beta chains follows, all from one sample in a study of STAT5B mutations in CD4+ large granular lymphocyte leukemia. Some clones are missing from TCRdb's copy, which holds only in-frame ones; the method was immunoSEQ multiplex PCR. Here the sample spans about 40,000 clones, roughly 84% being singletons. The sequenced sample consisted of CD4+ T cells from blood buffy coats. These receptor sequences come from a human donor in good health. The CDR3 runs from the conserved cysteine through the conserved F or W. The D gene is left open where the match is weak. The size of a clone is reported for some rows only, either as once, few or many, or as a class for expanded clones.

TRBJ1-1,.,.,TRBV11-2,TGTGCCAGCAGCGCGCGGGGGTTCACTGAAGCTTTCTTT,CASSARGFTEAFF
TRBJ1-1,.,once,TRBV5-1,TGCGCCAGCAGCTTAGGAGTCCCCCTCGGGCGAGCTTTCTTT,CASSLGVPLGRAFF
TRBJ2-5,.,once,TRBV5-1,TGCGCCAGCAGCTTGGAAGAGACCCAGTACTTC,CASSLEETQYF
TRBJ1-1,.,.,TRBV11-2,TGTGCCAGCAGCTTAGGCCAGCGGAACACTGAAGCTTTCTTT,CASSLGQRNTEAFF
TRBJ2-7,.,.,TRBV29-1,TGCAGCGTTGAAGACCGGCACAGGGGGGGACAGGACTACGAGCAGTACTTC,CSVEDRHRGGQDYEQYF
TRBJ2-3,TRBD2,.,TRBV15,TGTGCCACCAGCAGAGATTTAATCGCGACTAGCGGGAGAGGAGATACGCAGTATTTT,CATSRDLIATSGRGDTQYF
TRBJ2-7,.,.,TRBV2,TGTGCAAGCGGGTCTGGAATATTGGCGTACGAGCAGTACTTC,CASGSGILAYEQYF
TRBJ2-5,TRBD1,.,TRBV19,TGTGCCAGTAGTATGGACAGGGTCCAAGAGACCCAGTACTTC,CASSMDRVQETQYF
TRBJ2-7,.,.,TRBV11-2,TGTGCCAGCAGCGTAGACAGAGATTCCTACGAGCAGTACTTC,CASSVDRDSYEQYF
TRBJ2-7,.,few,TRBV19,TGTGCCAGTAGTATAGCGCCCAGCGGAGGTTACGAGCAGTACTTC,CASSIAPSGGYEQYF
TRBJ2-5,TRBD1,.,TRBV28,TGTGCCAGCAGTACGATGGGACAGGGGCAAGAGACCCAGTACTTC,CASSTMGQGQETQYF
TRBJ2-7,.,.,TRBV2,TGTGCCAGCAGTGAATACGCCTACGAGCAGTACTTC,CASSEYAYEQYF
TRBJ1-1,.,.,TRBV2,TGTGCCAGCAGCCAACTTTTACAGAACACTGAAGCTTTCTTT,CASSQLLQNTEAFF
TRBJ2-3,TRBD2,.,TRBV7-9,TGTGCCAGCAGCTGGACTAGCGGAGCCACAGATACGCAGTATTTT,CASSWTSGATDTQYF
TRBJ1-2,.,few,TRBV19,TGTGCCAGTAGCCTCCTCATTACAAACAAGGACTATGGCTACACCTTC,CASSLLITNKDYGYTF
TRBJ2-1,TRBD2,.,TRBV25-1,TGTGCCAGCAGTGAAGGGGGAGGGCGGTACAATGAGCAGTTCTTC,CASSEGGGRYNEQFF
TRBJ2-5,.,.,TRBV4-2,TGTGCCAGCAGCCAAGATAGGGGCCCGGGGCCCCTCAGCGGGGAGACCCAGTACTTC,CASSQDRGPGPLSGETQYF
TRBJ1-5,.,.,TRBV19,TGTGCCACCCGGGGCCCTGGTCAGCCCCAGCATTTT,CATRGPGQPQHF
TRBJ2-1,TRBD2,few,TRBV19,TGTGCCAGTAGCGGGACTAGCGGGAGTGGGGGCAATGAGCAGTTCTTC,CASSGTSGSGGNEQFF
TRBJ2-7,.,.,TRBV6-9,TGTGCCAGCAGTTACCCACACCGCTCCTACGAGCAGTACTTC,CASSYPHRSYEQYF
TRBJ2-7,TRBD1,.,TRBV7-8,TGTGCCAGCAGACCGGACAGGGGGCGCCGCTACGAGCAGTACTTC,CASRPDRGRRYEQYF
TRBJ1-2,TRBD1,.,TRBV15,TGTGCCACCAGCAGCCTGACAGGGTATGGCGGCTACACCTTC,CATSSLTGYGGYTF
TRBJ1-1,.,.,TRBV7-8,TGTGCCAGCAGGGAGGGGGGCTCATATTCCTTAGGAACTGAAGCTTTCTTT,CASREGGSYSLGTEAFF
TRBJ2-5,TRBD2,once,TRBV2,TGTGCCAGCAGTAGCATTGTAGCGGGTTCAGAGACCCAGTACTTC,CASSSIVAGSETQYF
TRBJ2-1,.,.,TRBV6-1,TGTGCCAGCAGCCCACGTGACCGGTCGAGTGAGCAGTTCTTC,CASSPRDRSSEQFF
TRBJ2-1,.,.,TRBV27,TGTGCCAGCAGTTTGGACCGGGAAGACTTCTCCTACAATGAGCAGTTCTTC,CASSLDREDFSYNEQFF
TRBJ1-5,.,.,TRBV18,TGTGCCAGCTCAACAAGGGACAATAATCAGCCCCAGCATTTT,CASSTRDNNQPQHF
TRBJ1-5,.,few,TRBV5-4,TGTGCCAGCAGCTTGGACCAGAGTAATCAGCCCCAGCATTTT,CASSLDQSNQPQHF
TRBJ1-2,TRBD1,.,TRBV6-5,TGTGCCAGCAGTTACTCGGGACAGGTGGAAAACTATGGCTACACCTTC,CASSYSGQVENYGYTF